Given below is one TCR beta chain in context. What it recognizes is unknown. This sample was taken from a study of cytomegalovirus exposure and HLA in healthy donors. Germline loops: CDR1 MNHNS, CDR2 SASEGT. The CDR3 spans 15 residues. J lost 1 base, V lost 5 bases, and 3 bases had no gene match. The study ran its PCR with 60 Vbeta and 13 Jbeta primers. Here immunoSEQ multiplex PCR was the method, and the copy in TCRdb shows in-frame clones only, minus some. This table has 130,000 or so clones, roughly 73% appearing once. Findings and limits, study-wide: Later analysis identified 15,000 to 20,000 TCR beta sequences associated with HLA alleles, using a false discovery rate threshold of 0.05.

Sequences were obtained from PBMCs. The clonotype originates from a man aged 35 to 55 in good health and CMV-seronegative. V usage is TRBV6-1 and J usage is TRBJ2-2, with 8 bases identical to TRBD1. The CDR3 nucleotides are TGTGCCAGCAGTTGGGACAGGTTGAACACCGGGGAGCTGTTTTTT. Translating gives CASSWDRLNTGELFF.